The source of this T cell receptor (beta chain) is a study of cytomegalovirus exposure and HLA in healthy donors. Researchers ran the PCR with 60 Vbeta and 13 Jbeta primers. TCRdb's table, derived via immunoSEQ multiplex PCR, lists solely in-frame clones and lacks some. Found here are 130,000 to 150,000 clones, just under 85% of them singletons; the top ten hold 3.5% to 5%. V lost 8 bases to trimming and J lost 7 bases; unmatched junction nucleotides: 2. Germline V gene sequence: CDR1 SNHLY, CDR2 FYNNEI. The CDR3 length is 12 residues. Specimen: PBMCs. The receptor's source is a man between 35 and 55 years old in good health and CMV-seropositive. V and J are TRBV2 and TRBJ1-6; 7 nucleotides match TRBD1. CDR3 region: CASRDSNSPLHF. Written as DNA, the CDR3 is TGTGCCAGCCGGGACAGCAATTCACCCCTCCACTTT.